This T cell receptor beta chain derives from a study of spatial heterogeneity in lung cancer (dated by TCRdb to between 2018 and 2021). With regard to the full study: Samples were obtained from approximately 72 patients with early-stage, untreated non-small cell lung cancer from the lung TRACERx cohort. Both alpha and beta chains were TCR-sequenced in samples taken at surgery, namely 220 tumor regions, 62 to 65 matched nontumor lung samples and 45 to 60 PBMC samples. More beta-chain than alpha-chain transcripts were consistently detected, likely reflecting higher beta-chain transcript abundance. The study quantitatively compared TCR alpha and beta repertoires across multiple tumor regions, matched nontumor lung and blood in non-small cell lung cancer. In the raw uncorrected reads, each unique combination of TCR and UMI appeared more than ten times on average. Nonsynonymous mutation counts, determined by whole-exome sequencing of tumor tissue, were related to features of the TCR repertoire. Follow-up PBMC samples were sequenced whenever available, with a median time to follow-up of around 24 months after resection.

This clonotype was seen at least ten times. This clone's antigen is unknown. Nothing much larger sits one base from this clone, and base qualities are not available. This sample's time point label indicates: blood at routine non-recurrence follow-up after resection. Whole RNA extracted from tumor and nontumor lung tissue, or from cryopreserved PBMC samples, was used for TCR sequencing without cell sorting. Only patients with enough RNA available from two or more tumor regions were chosen for TCR sequencing. The CDR3 measures 12 amino acids from cysteine to phenylalanine. The only DNA kept is the CDR3, 36 bases in frame from the first base. The V and J ends are trimmed by 3 bases and 5 bases, leaving 8 bases between them. Reading the germline V gene gives CDR1 KGHSH and CDR2 LQKENI. The study at large found these results: Ubiquitous expanded tumor TCRs showed up in blood more often at tumor resection than at routine follow-up. Additional single-cell paired TCR alpha and beta sequencing was considered necessary to confirm, at a functional level, the hypothesis that regional TCRs recognize regional mutations. Only 14 patients were included in the comparisons of baseline and follow-up blood repertoires.

The library was prepared using 5' RACE. The instrument given in TCRdb is NextSeq 500. In the TCR library protocol, a unique molecular identifier was attached to each TCR cDNA molecule so that PCR and sequencing errors could be corrected. For the original study's pipeline: TCR identification, UMI-based error correction and CDR3 extraction were performed with Decombinator tools. Expanded TCRs were defined as those above a frequency of 2 per 1,000, corresponding to the top 1% of the tumor frequency distribution. Renyi diversity was computed with the R vegan package after each repertoire had been subsampled 100 times to 5,000 TCRs. CDR3 similarity networks were constructed using string-kernel similarity of amino acid triplets, with links drawn between CDR3s whose pairwise similarity was above 0.82. TCRdb reprocessed the public reads (quality trimming at Q25 with fastp, clone calling with MiXCR) and kept in-frame beta chains. All rows with the same CDR3 protein become a single entry with the most common DNA and genes. TCRdb, not the authors, supplied the V and J calls. The sample table records around 25,000 distinct CDR3 sequences; 5% to 6% of these occur just once. The ten largest make up around 24% of the sample.

The source of this sequence is a female donor with early-stage non-small cell lung cancer. The rearranged segments are TRBV18 and TRBJ2-7; TRBD2 is a weak D gene call, 5 bases matching. The sample in question was PBMCs, obtained at follow-up. The CDR3 reads CASSPFGDEQYF. Read as DNA, the sequence is TGTGCCAGCTCACCCTTCGGGGACGAGCAGTACTTC.